The present T cell receptor beta chain was sequenced within a study of CD4 T cells in relation to SARS-CoV-2 and coronaviruses. About the research overall: PBMCs were cultured with antigen for less than twelve days before TCR beta sequencing.

Repertoires were generated with immunoSEQ multiplex PCR, while TCRdb's copy carries only in-frame clones and drops some. This sample has about 38,000 clones, with 82% found just once. About this clone: As yet, its antigen is unknown.

Study-level results: This crossreactivity analysis covered spike protein alone, no other viral proteins.

90,000 to 100,000 naive or memory CD4+ cells were cultured with CEF peptides for under twelve days. CDR1 is MGHDK and CDR2 is SYGVNS in the germline V gene. V lost 3 bases, J lost 6 bases, and 5 bases stayed unmatched. This CDR3 spans 15 amino acids. This clonotype was obtained from an adult with COVID-19. Sequenced input: naive CD4+ T cells from PBMCs, cultured in vitro. As to subset: naive CD4+ T cells isolated by negative enrichment. The chain combines TRBV25-1 with TRBJ1-6; 7 nucleotides match TRBD1. CDR3 region: CASSDSGGGNSPLHF. The CDR3 DNA follows: TGTGCCAGCAGTGACTCAGGGGGTGGTAATTCACCCCTCCACTTT.